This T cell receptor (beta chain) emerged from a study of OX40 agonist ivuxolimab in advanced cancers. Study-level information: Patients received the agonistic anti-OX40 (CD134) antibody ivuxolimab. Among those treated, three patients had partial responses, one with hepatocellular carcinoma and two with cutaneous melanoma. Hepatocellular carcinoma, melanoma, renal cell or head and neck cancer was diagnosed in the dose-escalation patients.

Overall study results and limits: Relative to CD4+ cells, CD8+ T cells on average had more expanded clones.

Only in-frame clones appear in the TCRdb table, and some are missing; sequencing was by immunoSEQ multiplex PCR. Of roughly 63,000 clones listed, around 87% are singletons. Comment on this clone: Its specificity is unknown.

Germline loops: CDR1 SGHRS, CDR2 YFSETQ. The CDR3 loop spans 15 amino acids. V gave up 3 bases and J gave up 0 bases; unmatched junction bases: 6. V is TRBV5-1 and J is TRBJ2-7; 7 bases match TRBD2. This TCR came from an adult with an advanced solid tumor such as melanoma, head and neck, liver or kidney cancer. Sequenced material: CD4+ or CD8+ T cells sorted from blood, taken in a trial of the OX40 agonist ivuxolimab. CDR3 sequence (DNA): TGCGCCAGCAGCTATCAAGCGGGGAGCTCCTACGAGCAGTACTTC. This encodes CASSYQAGSSYEQYF.